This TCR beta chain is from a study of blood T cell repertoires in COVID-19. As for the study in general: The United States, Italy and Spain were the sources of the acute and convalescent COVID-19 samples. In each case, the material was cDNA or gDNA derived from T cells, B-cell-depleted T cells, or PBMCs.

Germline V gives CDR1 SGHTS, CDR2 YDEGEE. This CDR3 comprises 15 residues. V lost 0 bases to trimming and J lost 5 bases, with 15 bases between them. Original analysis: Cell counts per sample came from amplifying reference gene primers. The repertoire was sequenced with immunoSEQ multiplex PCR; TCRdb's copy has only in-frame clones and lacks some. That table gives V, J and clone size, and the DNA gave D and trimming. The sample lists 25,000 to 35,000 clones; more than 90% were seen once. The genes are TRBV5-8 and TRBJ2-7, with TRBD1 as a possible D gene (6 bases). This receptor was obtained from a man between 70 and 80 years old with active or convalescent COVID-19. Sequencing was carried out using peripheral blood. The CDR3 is CASSLVHTGSDEQYF. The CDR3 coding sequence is TGTGCCAGCAGCTTGGTTCATACAGGGAGCGACGAGCAGTACTTC. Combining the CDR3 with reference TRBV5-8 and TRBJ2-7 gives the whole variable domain EAGVTQSPTHLIKTRGQQATLRCSPISGHTSVYWYQQALGLGLQFLLWYDEGEERNRGNFPPRFSGRQFPNYSSELNVNALELEDSALYLCASSLVHTGSDEQYFGPGTRLTVT.